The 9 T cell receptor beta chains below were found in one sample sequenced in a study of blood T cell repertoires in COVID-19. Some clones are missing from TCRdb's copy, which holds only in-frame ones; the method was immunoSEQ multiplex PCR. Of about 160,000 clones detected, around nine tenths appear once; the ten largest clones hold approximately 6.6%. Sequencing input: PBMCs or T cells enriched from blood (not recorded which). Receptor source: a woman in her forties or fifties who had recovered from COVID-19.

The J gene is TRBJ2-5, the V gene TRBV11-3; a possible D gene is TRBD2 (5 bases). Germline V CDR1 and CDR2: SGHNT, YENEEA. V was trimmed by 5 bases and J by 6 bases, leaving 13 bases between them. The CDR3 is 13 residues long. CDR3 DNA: TGTGCCAGCAGCGACGGGCCCGGGAAGACCCAGTACTTC. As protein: CASSDGPGKTQYF. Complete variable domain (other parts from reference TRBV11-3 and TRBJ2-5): EAGVVQSPRYKIIEKKQPVAFWCNPISGHNTLYWYLQNLGQGPELLIRYENEEAVDDSQLPKDRFSAERLKGVDSTLKIQPAELGDSAVYLCASSDGPGKTQYFGPGTRLLVL.

Written as DNA, the CDR3 is TGTGCCAGCACCGACAGGGTCGGACAGCCCCAGCATTTT. Protein sequence: CASTDRVGQPQHF. The chain has TRBV7-2 and TRBJ1-5; TRBD1 matches 7 bases. CDR3 length: 13 amino acids. The germline V gene has CDR1 SGHTA and CDR2 FQGNSA. The ends lost 7 bases at V and 7 bases at J; junction bases unmatched: 7.

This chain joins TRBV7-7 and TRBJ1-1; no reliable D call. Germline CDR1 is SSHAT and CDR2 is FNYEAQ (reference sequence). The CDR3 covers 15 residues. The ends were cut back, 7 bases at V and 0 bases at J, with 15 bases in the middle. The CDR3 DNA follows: TGTGCCAGCACGCCGTATCTAGGCATGAACACTGAAGCTTTCTTT. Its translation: CASTPYLGMNTEAFF.

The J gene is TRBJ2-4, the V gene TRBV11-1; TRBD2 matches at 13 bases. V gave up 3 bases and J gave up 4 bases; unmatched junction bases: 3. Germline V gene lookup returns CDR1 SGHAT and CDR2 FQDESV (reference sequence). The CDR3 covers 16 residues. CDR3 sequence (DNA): TGTGCCAGCAGCTTGACTAGCGGGGGGACGAAAAACATTCAGTACTTC. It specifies CASSLTSGGTKNIQYF.

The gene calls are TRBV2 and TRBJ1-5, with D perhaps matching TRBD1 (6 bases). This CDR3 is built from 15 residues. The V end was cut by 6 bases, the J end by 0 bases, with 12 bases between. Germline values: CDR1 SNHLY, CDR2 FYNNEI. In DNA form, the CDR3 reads TGTGCCAGCAGAAGGGACATCCTTAGCAATCAGCCCCAGCATTTT. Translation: CASRRDILSNQPQHF.

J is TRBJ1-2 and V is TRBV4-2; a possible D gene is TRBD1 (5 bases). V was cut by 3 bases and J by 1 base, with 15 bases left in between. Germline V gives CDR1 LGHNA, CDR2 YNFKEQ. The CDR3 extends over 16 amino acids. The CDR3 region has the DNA TGTGCCAGCAGCCAGGGTCTTAGGGGCGGTAACTATGGCTACACCTTC. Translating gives CASSQGLRGGNYGYTF.

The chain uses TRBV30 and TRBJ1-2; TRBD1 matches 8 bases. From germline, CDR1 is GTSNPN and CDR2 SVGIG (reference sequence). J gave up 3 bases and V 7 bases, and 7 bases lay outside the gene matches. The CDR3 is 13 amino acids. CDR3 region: CAYTQGEDYGYTF. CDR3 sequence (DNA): TGTGCCTACACACAGGGGGAGGACTATGGCTACACCTTC.

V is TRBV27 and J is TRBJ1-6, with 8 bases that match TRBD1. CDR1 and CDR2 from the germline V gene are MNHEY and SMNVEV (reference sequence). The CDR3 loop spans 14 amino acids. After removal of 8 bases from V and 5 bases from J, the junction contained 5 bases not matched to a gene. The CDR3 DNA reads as TGTGCCAGCGGTCTACAGGGGGATAATTCACCCCTCCACTTT. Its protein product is CASGLQGDNSPLHF.

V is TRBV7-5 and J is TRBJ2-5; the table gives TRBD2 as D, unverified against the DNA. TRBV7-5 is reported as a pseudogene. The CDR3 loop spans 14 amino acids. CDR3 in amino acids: CARSFRGRQETQYF. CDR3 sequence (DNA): TGTGCCAGAAGCTTCCGGGGAAGACAAGAGACCCAGTACTTC.